One sample yielded the 8 T cell receptor beta chains listed below, sequenced in a study of regulatory T cells in long-lasting Graves disease. Time point meaning: persistent/refractory GD, antithyroid drugs over 5 years with positive TRAb. Generation of the TCR library employed RNA extracted from PBMCs. To make TCR beta libraries, researchers used iRepertoire HTBI primers and Arm-PCR of CDR3 regions. TCRdb reprocessed the multiplex PCR reads with MiXCR, giving one entry per CDR3 protein. Found here are about 310,000 distinct CDR3 sequences, 20% to 25% of them singletons; the top ten hold around 50%. Specimen: peripheral blood mononuclear cells (PBMCs), collected when the disease was refractory, from a patient treated with antithyroid drugs. These receptors all come from a female donor with Graves disease.

This clonotype appeared a few times. The genes are TRBV20-1 and TRBJ2-2, with TRBD1 matching over 7 bases. The CDR3 sequence is 14 residues long. Germline-derived CDR1 and CDR2 are DFQATT and SNEGSKA (reference sequence). Trimming at V came to 6 bases and at J to 0 bases, leaving 4 bases not matched to a gene. CDR3 amino acids: CSALTGPNTGELFF. The DNA for the CDR3 is TGCAGTGCGCTGACAGGGCCGAACACCGGGGAGCTGTTTTTT.

This clonotype was observed many times. This chain connects TRBV28 to TRBJ1-1, with D possibly being TRBD1 (5 bases). Germline CDR1 and CDR2: MDHEN and SYDVKM. The CDR3 is 16 amino acids. Trimming left V 2 bases short and J 5 bases short, with 18 bases between. The DNA of the CDR3 is TGTGCCAGCAGTTTAATCTCATTTCTAGAGGGGACTGAAGCTTTCTTT. It codes for CASSLISFLEGTEAFF.

The V call is TRBV20-1, the J call TRBJ2-5, with D unresolved. Deletions cut 2 bases from V and 3 bases from J, with 16 bases between. This CDR3 comprises 15 residues. Germline V gives CDR1 DFQATT, CDR2 SNEGSKA (reference sequence). The CDR3 here is CSARLLGRSEETQYF. The CDR3, as DNA: TGCAGTGCTAGACTGTTGGGCAGGTCAGAAGAGACCCAGTACTTC.

There are many counts of this clonotype. This chain links TRBV24-1 with TRBJ2-7; D ambiguous. The germline V and J ends were trimmed by 9 bases and 5 bases, with 13 bases remaining between them. Germline V gene data show CDR1 as KGHDR and CDR2 as SFDVKD. The CDR3 spans 12 residues. CDR3 region: CATEGNQHEQYF. The CDR3 DNA reads TGTGCCACCGAAGGGAATCAACACGAGCAGTACTTC.

There are many counts of this clonotype. The V call is TRBV7-2, the J call TRBJ2-3; tentative D call: TRBD1 (5 bases). Deletions cut 2 bases from V and 3 bases from J, with 6 bases between. CDR1 SGHTA and CDR2 FQGNSA come from the germline V gene. The CDR3 spans 13 residues. The CDR3 sequence: CASSLTGTDTQYF. CDR3 DNA sequence: TGTGCCAGCAGCTTAACAGGAACAGATACGCAGTATTTT.

A few counts support this clonotype. The chain uses TRBV7-2 and TRBJ2-7; D tentatively reads TRBD1 or TRBD2 (5 bases each). Germline values: CDR1 SGHTA, CDR2 FQGNSA. Trimming pared 7 bases from V and 3 bases from J, leaving 22 bases between. CDR3 length: 16 amino acids. The CDR3 reads CASTILRDAAFYEQYF. In nucleotides, the CDR3 is TGTGCCAGCACCATACTCCGGGACGCCGCTTTCTACGAGCAGTACTTC.

With respect to this clonotype: Since a much larger clone is just one base distant, this may be a read error. This rearrangement joins TRBV6-5 to TRBJ2-7; maybe TRBD1 (6 bases). CDR3 length: 14 amino acids. The V end was cut by 4 bases, the J end by 2 bases, with 12 bases between. Germline V gene lookup returns CDR1 MNHEY and CDR2 SVGAGI. The CDR3, as DNA: TGTGCCAGCAGTTCGGGCAGGGGCCCCTACGAGCAGTACTTC. Amino acid sequence: CASSSGRGPYEQYF.

V usage is TRBV2 and J usage is TRBJ2-1; 7 bases align to TRBD1. CDR3 length: 15 amino acids. In germline, CDR1 is SNHLY, CDR2 FYNNEI. The V and J ends lost 8 bases and 3 bases, in that order; junction bases with no gene match: 10. The CDR3 coding sequence is TGTGCCAGCGGCCGGGACAGCCCCTACTACAATGAGCAGTTCTTC. Translated, it gives CASGRDSPYYNEQFF.